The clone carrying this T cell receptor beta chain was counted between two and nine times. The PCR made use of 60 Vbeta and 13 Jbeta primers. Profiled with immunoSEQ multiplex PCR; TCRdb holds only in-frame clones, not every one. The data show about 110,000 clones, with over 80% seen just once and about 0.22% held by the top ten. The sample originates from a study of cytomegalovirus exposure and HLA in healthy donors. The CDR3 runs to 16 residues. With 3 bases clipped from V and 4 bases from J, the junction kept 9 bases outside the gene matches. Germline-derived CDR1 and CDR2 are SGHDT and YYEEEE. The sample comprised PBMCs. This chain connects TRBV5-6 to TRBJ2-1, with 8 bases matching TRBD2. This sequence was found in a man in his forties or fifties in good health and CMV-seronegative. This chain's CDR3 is CASSWGGTRIYNEQFF. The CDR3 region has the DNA TGTGCCAGCAGCTGGGGAGGGACTAGAATTTACAATGAGCAGTTCTTC.